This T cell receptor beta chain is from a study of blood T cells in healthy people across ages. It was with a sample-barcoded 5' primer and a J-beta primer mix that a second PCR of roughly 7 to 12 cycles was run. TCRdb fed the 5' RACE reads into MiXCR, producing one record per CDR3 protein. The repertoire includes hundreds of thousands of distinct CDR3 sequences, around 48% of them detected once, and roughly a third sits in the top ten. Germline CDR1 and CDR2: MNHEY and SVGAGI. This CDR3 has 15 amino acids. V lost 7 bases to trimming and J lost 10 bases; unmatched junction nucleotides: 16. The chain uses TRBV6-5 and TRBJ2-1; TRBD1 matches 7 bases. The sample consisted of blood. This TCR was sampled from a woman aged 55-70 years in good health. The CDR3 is CASTQKPTGSEEQFF. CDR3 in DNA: TGTGCCAGCACCCAAAAACCGACAGGGTCGGAGGAGCAGTTCTTC.